This T cell receptor beta chain is from a study of a mutant IDH1 vaccine in newly diagnosed glioma. For the study at large: Males made up approximately 60% and females roughly 40% of treated patients, whose mean age was about 37 years. Study results and caveats: Apparently unrelated to pseudoprogression were changes in the top peripheral T cell clonotypes.

The time point was: baseline, week 1 (first vaccination visit). Treatment: pre-vaccination baseline after standard-of-care therapy. Donors had new IDH1-mutant astrocytomas of WHO grade 3 or 4 (ATRX-lost). For this clone: Its target is not known.

The CDR3 consists of 14 residues. CDR1 is SNHLY and CDR2 is FYNNEI in the germline V gene. Trimming pared 3 bases from V and 4 bases from J, leaving 13 bases between. The protocol was immunoSEQ multiplex PCR, while the TCRdb copy is restricted to in-frame clones and leaves out a portion. Of 55,000 to 70,000 clones detected, 79% appear once; the ten largest clones hold approximately 8%. The sequence was collected from a man aged 45-60 years with glioma. The starting material was PBMCs, obtained from a glioma patient treated with radiotherapy, temozolomide or both. The chain combines TRBV2 with TRBJ2-7; either TRBD1 or TRBD2 may fit D (5 bases each). The CDR3 DNA is TGTGCCAGCAGTGACAGGGCAGGCGGGTACGAGCAGTACTTC. It is translated as CASSDRAGGYEQYF.